The clone carrying this T cell receptor (beta chain) has a single count. The sample is drawn from a study of blood T cell repertoires in COVID-19. Background on the study: Acute and convalescent COVID-19 specimens originated in the United States, Italy and Spain. Nucleic acid was either cDNA or gDNA, and it came from T cells, B-cell-depleted T cells, or PBMCs.

Authors' analysis steps: Estimated nucleated cell counts came from reference gene primer amplification. Repertoires were generated with immunoSEQ multiplex PCR, while TCRdb's copy carries only in-frame clones and drops some. V and J calls and clone size are those listed in that table; D and trimming were worked out from the DNA. Here the sample spans about 12,000 clones, approximately 85% being singletons. This TCR derives from a human donor in a cohort sampled during active COVID-19. Material: peripheral blood.

The CDR3 protein is CAGQGGLAKNIQYF. The CDR3 DNA follows: TGTGCCGGGCAGGGAGGTTTAGCCAAAAACATTCAGTACTTC. The V and J genes are TRBV7-9 and TRBJ2-4; D possibly corresponds to TRBD2 (6 bases). V was pared by 11 bases and J by 0 bases, with 14 bases between. This CDR3 region has 14 residues. CDR1 SEHNR and CDR2 FQNEAQ come from the germline V gene (reference sequence).